The 20 T cell receptor beta chains below come from one sample, sequenced in a study of T cells in Graves' hyperthyroidism and ophthalmopathy. The CDR3 regions of TCR beta were amplified from RNA transcripts. HTBI primers were the set used in a first-round RT-PCR of the TCR CDR3. TCRdb re-derived calls from the multiplex PCR reads in MiXCR, one entry per CDR3 protein. The sample comprises about 290,000 distinct CDR3 sequences, 15% to 20% of which are singletons, and 33% rests with the top ten. Sequenced material: blood. Receptors were obtained from a man between 25 and 39 years old with Graves' hyperthyroidism.

In its sample, this clonotype was seen many times. The chain carries TRBV20-1 and TRBJ2-1; tentatively, D is TRBD2 (6 bases). The CDR3 is 13 residues long. The germline V gene encodes CDR1 DFQATT and CDR2 SNEGSKA (reference sequence). Trimming removed 4 bases from V and 5 bases from J, with 12 bases in between. CDR3 residues: CSATGRTNNEQFF. CDR3 bases: TGCAGTGCTACCGGGAGAACCAACAATGAGCAGTTCTTC.

Remarks on this clonotype: A clone one base away is much larger, so this may be a read error. The chain couples TRBV6-1 to TRBJ2-7, with D unclear. The V and J ends lost 10 bases and 6 bases respectively, with 16 bases between them. Germline assignment: CDR1 MNHNS and CDR2 SASEGT. The CDR3 has 12 amino acids. The CDR3 here is CATRGSTCEQYF. The CDR3 region has the DNA TGTGCCACCCGAGGATCAACCTGCGAGCAGTACTTC.

This clonotype has at least ten counts. This chain links TRBV18 with TRBJ2-1; possibly TRBD1 for D (6 bases). This CDR3 region has 17 residues. V lost 0 bases and J 9 bases, leaving 21 bases between the germline ends. Germline-derived CDR1 and CDR2 are KGHSH and LQKENI. The CDR3 DNA is TGTGCCAGCTCACCACCGTTAGGGGGTAGTCCCGATGCTGAGCAGTTCTTC. Protein product: CASSPPLGGSPDAEQFF.

This clonotype was recorded a few times. This chain joins TRBV3-1 and TRBJ2-4, with D unclear. Trimming removed 2 bases at V and 7 bases at J, with 27 bases between. Germline loops: CDR1 LGHDT, CDR2 YNNKEL (reference sequence). The CDR3 extends over 19 amino acids. The CDR3 DNA sequence: TGTGCCAGCAGCCAAATCACCGTTCCCGAGTTGGGCCAGAGGAACATTCAGTACTTC. Amino acid sequence: CASSQITVPELGQRNIQYF.

This clonotype has ten or more counts. This sequence joins TRBV7-2 and TRBJ1-3; a possible D gene is TRBD1 (6 bases). The CDR3 extends over 15 amino acids. Trimming left V 3 bases short and J 3 bases short, with 12 bases between. The germline CDR1 and CDR2 sequences are SGHTA and FQGNSA. The DNA for the CDR3 is TGTGCCAGCAGCTTGGGGGGGCCCGTTGGAAACACCATATATTTT. Residues: CASSLGGPVGNTIYF.

This clonotype was seen ten or more times. J is TRBJ1-6 and V is TRBV5-1, with D hard to call. CDR3 size: 13 residues. CDR1 and CDR2 from the germline V gene are SGHRS and YFSETQ. The V and J ends lost 2 bases and 7 bases respectively, with 7 bases between them. The CDR3 DNA sequence: TGCGCCAGCAGCTTACGATGGAATTCACCCCTCCACTTT. Translation: CASSLRWNSPLHF.

In this sample, this clonotype turned up many times. The CDR3 reads CASSVSGTDYNEQFF. The CDR3 DNA sequence: TGTGCCAGCAGTGTTAGCGGGACGGACTACAATGAGCAGTTCTTC. This rearrangement joins TRBV12-3 or TRBV12-4 to TRBJ2-1, with 8 bases identical to TRBD2. J gave up 3 bases and V 5 bases, and 6 bases lay outside the gene matches. The CDR3 consists of 15 residues.

The rearrangement joins TRBV7-2 to TRBJ2-7; 11 bases match TRBD1. CDR3 length: 13 residues. The V and J ends lost 5 bases and 7 bases, in that order; junction bases with no gene match: 4. CDR1 is SGHTA and CDR2 is FQGNSA in the germline V gene. CDR3 protein: CASSIGTGGEQYF. For the CDR3, the DNA is TGTGCCAGCAGCATCGGGACAGGGGGTGAGCAGTACTTC.

This clonotype was found many times. The chain joins TRBV29-1 to TRBJ2-5, with 9 bases aligning to TRBD1. The ends lost 3 bases at V and 4 bases at J; junction bases unmatched: 6. From germline, CDR1 is SQVTM and CDR2 ANQGSEA. This CDR3 is 14 amino acids long. CDR3 nucleotides: TGCAGCGTTGATAATATACAGGGGGCAGAGACCCAGTACTTC. This encodes CSVDNIQGAETQYF.

This clonotype was found many times. The V call is TRBV20-1, the J call TRBJ2-3, with unresolved D. Trimming shortened V by 6 bases and J by 0 bases, and 16 bases separated the two germline ends. The CDR3 is made up of 15 amino acids. Germline V CDR1 and CDR2: DFQATT, SNEGSKA (reference sequence). The CDR3 DNA is TGCAGTGCCTCGGACGTACCTACTAGCACAGATACGCAGTATTTT. Its protein product is CSASDVPTSTDTQYF.

This clonotype has a count of ten or more. The rearrangement uses TRBV20-1 and TRBJ2-5; D is ambiguous. The ends were cut back, 0 bases at V and 5 bases at J, with 13 bases in the middle. The CDR3 is 14 amino acids. The V gene's germline CDR1 is DFQATT and CDR2 SNEGSKA (reference sequence). The CDR3 nucleotides are TGCAGTGCTAGAGACACCGCGTTCGGGGAGACCCAGTACTTC. Protein product: CSARDTAFGETQYF.

The chain has TRBV28 and TRBJ1-1, with D hard to call. In germline, CDR1 is MDHEN, CDR2 SYDVKM. V was clipped by 3 bases and J by 4 bases, with 15 bases between them. This CDR3 has 15 amino acids. This CDR3 is CASSLDRLTGTEAFF. The CDR3 bases are TGTGCCAGCAGTTTGGATAGACTGACCGGCACTGAAGCTTTCTTT.

This clonotype was observed a few times. The CDR3 here is CASSPGGLYNEQFF. CDR3 nucleotide sequence: TGTGCCAGCAGCCCGGGAGGGCTTTACAATGAGCAGTTCTTC. This chain connects TRBV7-3 to TRBJ2-1; TRBD2 agrees at 8 bases. V shed 5 bases and J 4 bases; nucleotides not matched to a gene: 4. This CDR3 is built from 14 residues. The germline CDR1 and CDR2 sequences are SGHTA and FQGTGA.

The chain carries TRBV29-1 and TRBJ2-5, with D possibly TRBD2 on 6 matching bases. The CDR3 covers 13 residues. V was pared by 7 bases and J by 0 bases, with 12 bases between. Germline V lookup: CDR1 SQVTM, CDR2 ANQGSEA. Here the CDR3 reads CSASRLDQETQYF. The CDR3 nucleotides read TGCAGCGCCTCAAGACTAGACCAAGAGACCCAGTACTTC.

The chain uses TRBV19 and TRBJ2-1; D is unresolved. The CDR3 loop spans 13 amino acids. Trimming took off 4 bases at V and 7 bases at J, with 11 bases between the two ends. CDR1 LNHDA and CDR2 SQIVND come from the germline V gene (reference sequence). The CDR3 DNA sequence: TGTGCCAGTAGTACCAGTTGGGATAATGAGCAGTTCTTC. The encoded protein is CASSTSWDNEQFF.

At least ten counts were recorded for this clonotype. V and J are TRBV7-2 and TRBJ2-2; 8 bases line up with TRBD1. V was pared by 3 bases and J by 7 bases, with 4 bases of the junction left unmatched. The CDR3 sequence is 14 residues long. Germline CDR1 is SGHTA and CDR2 is FQGNSA. The CDR3 loop is CASSLDRAGGELFF. CDR3 nucleotides: TGTGCCAGCAGCTTGGACAGGGCTGGCGGGGAGCTGTTTTTT. Full variable domain (missing parts from reference TRBV7-2 and TRBJ2-2): GAGVSQSPSNKVTEKGKDVELRCDPISGHTALYWYRQSLGQGLEFLIYFQGNSAPDKSGLPSDRFSAERTGGSVSTLTIQRTQQEDSAVYLCASSLDRAGGELFFGEGSRLTVL.

This clonotype came up a few times. The chain recombines TRBV19 with TRBJ2-1, with 9 bases lining up with TRBD2. The trim removed 0 bases at V and 12 bases at J, leaving 9 bases unmatched. The CDR3 loop spans 15 amino acids. Germline CDR1 is LNHDA and CDR2 is SQIVND (reference sequence). DNA of the CDR3: TGTGCCAGTAGTATAGACTCCTCTAGCGGGGTCGGGCAGTTCTTC. Translating it yields CASSIDSSSGVGQFF. Drawing the rest from reference TRBV19 and TRBJ2-1, the complete variable domain is DGGITQSPKYLFRKEGQNVTLSCEQNLNHDAMYWYRQDPGQGLRLIYYSQIVNDFQKGDIAEGYSVSREKKESFPLTVTSAQKNPTAFYLCASSIDSSSGVGQFFGPGTRLTVL.

In this sample, this clonotype turned up many times. The V call is TRBV20-1, the J call TRBJ2-5; TRBD1 agrees at 10 bases. Germline V lookup: CDR1 DFQATT, CDR2 SNEGSKA (reference sequence). This CDR3 has 16 residues. The J segment lost 3 bases and the V segment lost 5 bases, leaving 12 bases of the junction unmatched. This CDR3 reads CSAPNLDRGHEETQYF. CDR3 bases: TGCAGTGCTCCCAACCTAGACAGGGGGCATGAAGAGACCCAGTACTTC.

The chain uses TRBV20-1 and TRBJ1-1; D is unclear. V was cut by 1 base and J by 2 bases, with 8 bases left in between. CDR3 length equals 13 residues. CDR1 is DFQATT, CDR2 SNEGSKA, per germline (reference sequence). CDR3 in DNA: TGCAGTGCTAGAGGTCTCCTCAACACTGAAGCTTTCTTT. Its translation is CSARGLLNTEAFF.

This clonotype was counted at least ten times. The V call is TRBV24-1, the J call TRBJ1-1, with no clear D. The CDR3 contains 14 residues. V gave up 5 bases and J gave up 2 bases, with 11 bases separating them. The V gene's germline CDR1 is KGHDR and CDR2 SFDVKD. The CDR3 region is CATSAPDGNTEAFF. DNA for the CDR3: TGTGCCACCAGTGCCCCCGACGGCAACACTGAAGCTTTCTTT.